The 2 T cell receptor beta chains in this list originate from one sample, sequenced in a study of blood T cell repertoires in COVID-19. The table came from immunoSEQ multiplex PCR; TCRdb's copy has only in-frame clones and leaves some out. The sample consists of roughly 88,000 clones, roughly 80% of them appearing once. Material for sequencing was peripheral blood. The origin of the receptors is a woman of 80 years or more with acute or convalescent COVID-19.

This clone appeared a few times. The J gene is TRBJ2-1, the V gene TRBV5-4, with 13 nucleotides matching TRBD2. Germline V lookup: CDR1 SGHNT, CDR2 YYREEE (reference sequence). Trimming removed 7 bases from V and 11 bases from J; junction bases left unmatched: 9. CDR3 length: 14 amino acids. The CDR3: CASSDGTSGVKQFF. The DNA for the CDR3 is TGTGCCAGCTCAGACGGGACTAGCGGGGTTAAGCAGTTCTTC.

Of note for this clone: At the DNA level, this CDR3 is encoded by other sequences in the same sample as well. The V call is TRBV19, the J call TRBJ2-2, with D perhaps TRBD2 (7 bases). V lost 3 bases to trimming and J lost 3 bases, with 20 bases between them. This CDR3 has 18 residues. Germline V gene data show CDR1 as LNHDA and CDR2 as SQIVND (reference sequence). The CDR3 loop reads CASSIVGGGAGYTGELFF. The DNA of the CDR3 is TGTGCCAGTAGTATCGTAGGGGGGGGCGCAGGGTACACCGGGGAGCTGTTTTTT. Based on the CDR3 plus reference TRBV19 and TRBJ2-2, the full variable domain is DGGITQSPKYLFRKEGQNVTLSCEQNLNHDAMYWYRQDPGQGLRLIYYSQIVNDFQKGDIAEGYSVSREKKESFPLTVTSAQKNPTAFYLCASSIVGGGAGYTGELFFGEGSRLTVL.